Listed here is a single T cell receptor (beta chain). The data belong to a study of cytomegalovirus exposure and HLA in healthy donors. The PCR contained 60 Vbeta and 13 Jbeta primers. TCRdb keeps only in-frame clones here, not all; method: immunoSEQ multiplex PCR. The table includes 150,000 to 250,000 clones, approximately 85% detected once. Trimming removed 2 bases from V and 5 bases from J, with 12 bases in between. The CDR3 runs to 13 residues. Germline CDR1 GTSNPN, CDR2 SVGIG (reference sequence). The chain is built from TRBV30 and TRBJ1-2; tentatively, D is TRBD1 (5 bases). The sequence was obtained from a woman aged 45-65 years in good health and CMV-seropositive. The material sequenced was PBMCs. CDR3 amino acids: CAWSRTKGYGYTF. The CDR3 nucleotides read TGTGCCTGGAGTAGGACAAAAGGGTATGGCTACACCTTC.